This TCR beta chain was found in a study of cytomegalovirus exposure and HLA in healthy donors. Study-level results: Cytomegalovirus association was listed for 164 TCR beta chains. TCR beta chain V- and J-gene trimming was linked, in a later analysis, to a missense variant in DCLRE1C. Among CMV-associated TCR beta chains, most appeared HLA-restricted in a later analysis.

Germline loops: CDR1 SNHLY, CDR2 FYNNEI. With 3 bases removed from V and 0 bases from J, the gap between germline ends came to 15 bases. The CDR3 spans 16 residues. Primers included in the PCR were 60 Vbeta and 13 Jbeta primers. Assay used: immunoSEQ multiplex PCR; TCRdb lists only in-frame clones, some missing. The data hold roughly 180,000 clones, with approximately 85% observed a single time. About this clone itself: Antigen: not known.

There were likely unrecorded immune exposures, though donors were nominally healthy when sampled. The sequencing sample was made of PBMCs. The rearrangement uses TRBV2 and TRBJ2-7; D possibly corresponds to TRBD2 (5 bases). The sequence came from a man between 18 and 35 years old in good health and CMV-seropositive. Written as DNA, the CDR3 is TGTGCCAGCAGTGAGTTCCGATCGGGAAGCTCCTACGAGCAGTACTTC. Its protein is CASSEFRSGSSYEQYF. The variable domain in full, completed from reference TRBV2 and TRBJ2-7, reads EPEVTQTPSHQVTQMGQEVILRCVPISNHLYFYWYRQILGQKVEFLVSFYNNEISEKSEIFDDQFSVERPDGSNFTLKIRSTKLEDSAMYFCASSEFRSGSSYEQYFGPGTRLTVT.